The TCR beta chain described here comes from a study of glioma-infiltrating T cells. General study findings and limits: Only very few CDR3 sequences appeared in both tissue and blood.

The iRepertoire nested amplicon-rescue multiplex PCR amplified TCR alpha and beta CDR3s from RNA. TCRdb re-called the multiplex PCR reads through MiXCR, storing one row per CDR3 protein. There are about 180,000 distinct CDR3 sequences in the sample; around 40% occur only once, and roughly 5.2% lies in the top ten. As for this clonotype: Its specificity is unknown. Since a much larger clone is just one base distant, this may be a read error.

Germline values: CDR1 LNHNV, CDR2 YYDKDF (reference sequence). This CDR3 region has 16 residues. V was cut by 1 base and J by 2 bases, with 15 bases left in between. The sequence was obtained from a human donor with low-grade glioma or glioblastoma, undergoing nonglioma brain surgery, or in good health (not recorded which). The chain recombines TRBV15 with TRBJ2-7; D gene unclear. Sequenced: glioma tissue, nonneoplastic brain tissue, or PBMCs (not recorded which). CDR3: CATSRGDPPYAYEQYF. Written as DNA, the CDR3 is TGTGCCACCAGCAGAGGCGACCCCCCTTACGCCTACGAGCAGTACTTC.